The rows below give T cell receptor beta chains drawn from one sample of a study of cytomegalovirus exposure and HLA in healthy donors. Generated by immunoSEQ multiplex PCR, the TCRdb table keeps only in-frame clones and is missing some. The record lists approximately 54,000 clones, of which the ten most abundant hold around 6.5%. Sequences were obtained from PBMCs. The source is a woman in her 40s in good health and CMV-seronegative. CDR3s include the opening cysteine and the closing phenylalanine or tryptophan. D genes are given only for firm matches.

D gene,J gene,V gene,CDR3 length,CDR3 protein,CDR3 DNA
.,TRBJ1-2,TRBV6-1,11,CASRGNYGYTF,TGTGCCAGCCGGGGTAACTATGGCTACACCTTC
TRBD1,TRBJ1-4,TRBV30,12,CASGTGWRKLFF,TGTGCATCCGGGACAGGATGGCGAAAACTGTTTTTT
TRBD1,TRBJ1-5,TRBV30,14,CAWSEGQGVQPQHF,TGTGCCTGGAGCGAAGGACAGGGGGTGCAGCCCCAGCATTTT
.,TRBJ1-2,TRBV5-1,15,CASSLGSGENYGYTF,TGCGCCAGCAGCTTGGGGTCAGGGGAGAACTATGGCTACACCTTC
.,TRBJ2-2,TRBV7-2,13,CASSSTDTGELFF,TGTGCCAGCAGCTCGACAGACACCGGGGAGCTGTTTTTT
.,TRBJ1-5,TRBV19,13,CASSTQGNQPQHF,TGTGCCAGTAGTACTCAGGGAAATCAGCCCCAGCATTTT
.,TRBJ1-5,TRBV18,14,CASSRQRGSQPQHF,TGTGCCAGCTCCCGTCAGAGGGGGAGTCAGCCCCAGCATTTT
.,TRBJ2-1,TRBV11-1,15,CASSSTSSSYNEQFF,TGTGCCAGCAGCTCGACTTCCAGCTCCTACAATGAGCAGTTCTTC
.,TRBJ2-7,TRBV4-3,14,CASSQETGNYEQYF,TGCGCCAGCAGCCAAGAAACAGGGAACTACGAGCAGTACTTC
.,TRBJ1-4,TRBV9,14,CASSPRSSGEKLFF,TGTGCCAGCAGCCCAAGGTCCTCGGGTGAAAAACTGTTTTTT
.,TRBJ2-5,TRBV5-4,14,CASSLVSVQETQYF,TGTGCCAGCAGCTTGGTTTCGGTTCAAGAGACCCAGTACTTC
TRBD1,TRBJ1-2,TRBV5-1,13,CASSPGQGEGYTF,TGCGCCAGCAGCCCGGGACAGGGTGAGGGCTACACCTTC
TRBD2,TRBJ2-7,TRBV28,18,CASSLSGLAGSPSYEQYF,TGTGCCAGCAGTTTATCCGGACTAGCGGGATCTCCCTCCTACGAGCAGTACTTC
.,TRBJ2-7,TRBV6-1,15,CASSEAVRSAYEQYF,TGTGCCAGCAGTGAAGCAGTCAGAAGCGCCTACGAGCAGTACTTC
.,TRBJ1-1,TRBV18,15,CASSPPELGVTEAFF,TGTGCCAGCTCACCACCGGAGTTAGGTGTCACTGAAGCTTTCTTT